This T cell receptor beta chain was observed in a study of OX40 agonist ivuxolimab in advanced cancers. Germline V CDR1 and CDR2: MNHEY, SVGAGI. CDR3 length: 15 residues. V was clipped by 7 bases and J by 3 bases; unmatched bases: 8. This clone has just a few counts. Its antigen is currently unknown. Patients with a history of autoimmune disease or on systemic immunosuppression were excluded. Profiling relied on immunoSEQ multiplex PCR, and the TCRdb table lists in-frame clones only, not all of them. The sample yields tens of thousands of clones, 85% to 95% seen once. Points from the study as a whole: Undetermined was the antigen specificity of the expanded peripheral T cells. In the 0.1 to 3.0 mg/kg range, CD4+ and CD8+ blood T cells had expanded clonally by week 6. Partial responders treated at 0.1-3.0 mg/kg exhibited clonal expansion among the lowest measured.

Sample: CD4+ or CD8+ T cells sorted from blood, taken in a trial of the OX40 agonist ivuxolimab. This chain links TRBV6-5 with TRBJ1-1, with 10 bases matching TRBD1. The receptor was derived from an adult with an advanced solid tumor such as melanoma, head and neck, liver or kidney cancer. CDR3 protein: CASTTTGGWHTEAFF. The CDR3 DNA is TGTGCCAGCACTACGACAGGGGGCTGGCACACTGAAGCTTTCTTT.